This T cell receptor beta chain derives from a study of blood T cell repertoires in COVID-19. The overall study: Sample material is recorded as cDNA or gDNA derived from T cells, B-cell-depleted T cells, or PBMCs.

Seattle patients were enrolled while actively infected and followed longitudinally. In the authors' methods: The authors estimated nucleated cell counts from reference gene primer amplification. The data were produced by immunoSEQ multiplex PCR, yet TCRdb's version contains in-frame clones alone and is incomplete. Clonal size and the V and J genes are those of that table, whereas D and trimming came from the DNA. This table holds 100,000 to 150,000 clones, about 93% found once. In this sample, this clone turned up once. V lost 5 bases to trimming and J lost 8 bases; unmatched junction nucleotides: 6. CDR3 length: 13 residues. Germline CDR1 is SGHTA and CDR2 is FQGTGA.

Sequencing was performed on peripheral blood. The chain links TRBV7-3 to TRBJ1-2; 9 nucleotides match TRBD1. This TCR derives from a man aged 50-59 years with COVID-19, enrolled during active disease. The CDR3 protein is CASSRDRVGGYTF. The CDR3 DNA sequence: TGTGCCAGCAGCCGGGACAGGGTTGGCGGCTACACCTTC.